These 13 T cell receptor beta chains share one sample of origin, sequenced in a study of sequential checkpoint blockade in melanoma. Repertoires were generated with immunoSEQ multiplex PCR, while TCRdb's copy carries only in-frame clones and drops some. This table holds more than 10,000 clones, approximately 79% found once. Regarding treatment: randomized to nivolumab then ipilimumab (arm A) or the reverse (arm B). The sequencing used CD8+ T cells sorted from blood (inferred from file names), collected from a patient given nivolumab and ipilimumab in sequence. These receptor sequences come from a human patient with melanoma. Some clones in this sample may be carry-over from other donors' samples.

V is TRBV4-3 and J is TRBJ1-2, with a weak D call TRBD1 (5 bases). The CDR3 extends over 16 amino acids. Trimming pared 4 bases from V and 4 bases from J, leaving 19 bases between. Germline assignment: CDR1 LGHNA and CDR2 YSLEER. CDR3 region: CASSLIPGLKFYGYTF. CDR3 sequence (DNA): TGCGCCAGCAGCCTGATCCCGGGACTGAAATTCTATGGCTACACCTTC.

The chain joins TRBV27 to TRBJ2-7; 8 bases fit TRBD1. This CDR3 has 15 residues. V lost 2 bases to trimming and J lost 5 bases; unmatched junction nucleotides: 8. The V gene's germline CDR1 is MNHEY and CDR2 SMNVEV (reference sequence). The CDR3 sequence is CASSLPGQGRNEQYF. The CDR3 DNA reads TGTGCCAGCAGTTTACCCGGACAGGGAAGGAACGAGCAGTACTTC.

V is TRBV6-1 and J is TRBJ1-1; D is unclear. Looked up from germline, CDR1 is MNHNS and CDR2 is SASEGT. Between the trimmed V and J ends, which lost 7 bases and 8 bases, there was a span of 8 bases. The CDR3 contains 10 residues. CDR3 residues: CASILQEAFF. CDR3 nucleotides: TGTGCCAGCATCTTGCAGGAAGCTTTCTTT.

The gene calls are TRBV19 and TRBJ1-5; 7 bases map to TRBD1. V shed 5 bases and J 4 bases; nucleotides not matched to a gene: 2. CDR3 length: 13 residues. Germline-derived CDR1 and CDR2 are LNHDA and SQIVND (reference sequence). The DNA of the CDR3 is TGTGCCAGTAGTTCCAGGGGGAATCAGCCCCAGCATTTT. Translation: CASSSRGNQPQHF.

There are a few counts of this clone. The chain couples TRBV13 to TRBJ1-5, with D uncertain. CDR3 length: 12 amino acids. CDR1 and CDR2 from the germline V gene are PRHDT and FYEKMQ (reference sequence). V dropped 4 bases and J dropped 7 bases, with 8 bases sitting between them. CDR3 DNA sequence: TGTGCCAGCAGCTCCGGTAACCAGCCCCAGCATTTT. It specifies CASSSGNQPQHF.

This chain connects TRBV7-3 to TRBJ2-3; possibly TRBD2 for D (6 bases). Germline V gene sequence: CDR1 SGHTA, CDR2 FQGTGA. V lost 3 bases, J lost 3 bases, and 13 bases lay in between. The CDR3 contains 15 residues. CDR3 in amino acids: CASSFTSRLTDTQYF. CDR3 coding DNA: TGTGCCAGCAGCTTCACTAGCCGCTTGACAGATACGCAGTATTTT.

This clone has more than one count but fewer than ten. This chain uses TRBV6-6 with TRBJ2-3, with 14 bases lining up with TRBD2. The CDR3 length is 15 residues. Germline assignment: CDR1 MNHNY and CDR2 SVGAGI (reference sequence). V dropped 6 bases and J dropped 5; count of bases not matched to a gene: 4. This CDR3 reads CASSNGLAGGDTQYF. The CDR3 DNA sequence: TGTGCCAGCAGCAACGGACTAGCGGGGGGAGATACGCAGTATTTT.

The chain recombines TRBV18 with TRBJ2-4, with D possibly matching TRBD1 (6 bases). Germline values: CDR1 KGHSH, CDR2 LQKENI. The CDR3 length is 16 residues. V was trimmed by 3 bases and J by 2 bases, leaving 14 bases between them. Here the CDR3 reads CASSPLRQGTKNIQYF. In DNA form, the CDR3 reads TGTGCCAGCTCACCTCTCCGCCAGGGGACCAAAAACATTCAGTACTTC.

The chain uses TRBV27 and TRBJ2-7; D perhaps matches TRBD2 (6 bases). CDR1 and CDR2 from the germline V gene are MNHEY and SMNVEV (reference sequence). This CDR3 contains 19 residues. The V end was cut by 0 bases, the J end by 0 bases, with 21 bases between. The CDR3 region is CASSLSRRGGASSSYEQYF. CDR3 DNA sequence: TGTGCCAGCAGTTTATCTCGTCGTGGCGGGGCGAGTAGCTCCTACGAGCAGTACTTC.

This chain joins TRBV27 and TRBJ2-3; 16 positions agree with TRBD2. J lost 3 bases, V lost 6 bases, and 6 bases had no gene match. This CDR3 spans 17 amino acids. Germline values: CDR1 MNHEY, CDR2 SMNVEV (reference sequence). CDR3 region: CASRTPGLAGGTDTQYF. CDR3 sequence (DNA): TGTGCCAGCAGGACACCGGGACTAGCGGGGGGGACAGATACGCAGTATTTT.

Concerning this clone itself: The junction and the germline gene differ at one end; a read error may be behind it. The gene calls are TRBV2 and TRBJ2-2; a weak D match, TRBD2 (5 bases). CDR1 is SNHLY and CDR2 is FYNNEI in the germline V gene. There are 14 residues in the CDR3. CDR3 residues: CASSEGRNTGELLF. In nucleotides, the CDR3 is TGTGCCAGCAGTGAAGGCCGGAACACCGGGGAGCTGCTTTTT.

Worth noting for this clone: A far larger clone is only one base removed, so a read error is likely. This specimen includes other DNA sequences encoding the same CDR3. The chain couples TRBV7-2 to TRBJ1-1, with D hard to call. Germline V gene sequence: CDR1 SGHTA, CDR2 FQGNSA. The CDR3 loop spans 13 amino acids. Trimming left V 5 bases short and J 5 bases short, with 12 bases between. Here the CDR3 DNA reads TGTGCCAGCAGCCATTCAGAGGGAACTGAAGCTTTCTTT. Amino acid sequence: CASSHSEGTEAFF.

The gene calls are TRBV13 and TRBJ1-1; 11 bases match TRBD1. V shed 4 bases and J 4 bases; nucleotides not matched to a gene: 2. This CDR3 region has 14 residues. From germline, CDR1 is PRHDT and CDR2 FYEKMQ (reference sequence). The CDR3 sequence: CASSSGQGGTEAFF. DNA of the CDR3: TGTGCCAGCAGCTCGGGACAGGGGGGCACTGAAGCTTTCTTT.